This T cell receptor beta chain was recorded in a study of regulatory T cells in long-lasting Graves disease. Arm-PCR of CDR3 regions and iRepertoire HTBI primers were the basis on which TCR beta libraries were built. TCRdb redid the calling of the multiplex PCR reads with MiXCR, one entry per CDR3 protein. The repertoire holds 300,000 to 450,000 distinct CDR3 sequences, with about a sixth as singletons. Time point specified: newly diagnosed GD, antithyroid drugs for less than 3 months. Preparation of the TCR library used RNA extracted from PBMCs. Germline CDR1 and CDR2: LGHNA and YNFKEQ. V was cut by 0 bases and J by 1 base, with 7 bases left in between. The CDR3 consists of 15 residues.

The V and J genes are TRBV4-2 and TRBJ2-1; D not certain. The TCR sequence derives from a female donor with Graves disease. The sequences come from peripheral blood mononuclear cells (PBMCs), collected at new diagnosis, from a patient treated with antithyroid drugs. CDR3 in amino acids: CASSQDTQSYNEQFF. The CDR3 DNA follows: TGTGCCAGCAGCCAAGATACCCAGTCCTACAATGAGCAGTTCTTC.